This note documents a single T cell receptor beta chain sequence. What it binds is unknown. This entry belongs to a study of OX40 agonist ivuxolimab in advanced cancers. General observations from the study: CD4+ and CD8+ blood T cells expanded clonally by week 6 at 0.1 to 3.0 mg/kg.

Here immunoSEQ multiplex PCR was the method, and the copy in TCRdb shows in-frame clones only, minus some. The data contain approximately 94,000 clones, more than 85% of them singletons. Germline lookup yields CDR1 SGHNT and CDR2 YENEEA. After removal of 4 bases from V and 1 base from J, the junction contained 5 bases not matched to a gene. This CDR3 region has 17 residues. The sequenced sample was CD4+ or CD8+ T cells sorted from blood, obtained in a trial of the OX40 agonist ivuxolimab. The gene calls are TRBV11-3 and TRBJ2-1, with 12 bases identical to TRBD2. This sequence originates from an adult with an advanced solid tumor such as melanoma, head and neck, liver or kidney cancer. This chain's CDR3 is CASSSTSGRQSYNEQFF. The CDR3 DNA reads TGTGCCAGCAGCTCTACTAGCGGGAGGCAATCCTACAATGAGCAGTTCTTC.